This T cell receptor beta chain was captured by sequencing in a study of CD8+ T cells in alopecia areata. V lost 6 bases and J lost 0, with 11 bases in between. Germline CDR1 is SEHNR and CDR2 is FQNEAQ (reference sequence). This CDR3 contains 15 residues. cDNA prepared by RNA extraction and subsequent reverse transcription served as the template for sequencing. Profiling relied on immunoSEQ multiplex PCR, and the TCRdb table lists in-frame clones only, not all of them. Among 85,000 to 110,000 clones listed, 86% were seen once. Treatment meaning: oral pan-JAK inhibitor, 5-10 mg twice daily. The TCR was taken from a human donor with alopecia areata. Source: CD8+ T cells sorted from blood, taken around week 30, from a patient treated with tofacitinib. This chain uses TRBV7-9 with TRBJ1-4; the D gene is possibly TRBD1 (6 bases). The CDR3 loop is CASRPPGATNEKLFF. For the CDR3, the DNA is TGTGCCAGCAGACCCCCAGGGGCAACTAATGAAAAACTGTTTTTT.